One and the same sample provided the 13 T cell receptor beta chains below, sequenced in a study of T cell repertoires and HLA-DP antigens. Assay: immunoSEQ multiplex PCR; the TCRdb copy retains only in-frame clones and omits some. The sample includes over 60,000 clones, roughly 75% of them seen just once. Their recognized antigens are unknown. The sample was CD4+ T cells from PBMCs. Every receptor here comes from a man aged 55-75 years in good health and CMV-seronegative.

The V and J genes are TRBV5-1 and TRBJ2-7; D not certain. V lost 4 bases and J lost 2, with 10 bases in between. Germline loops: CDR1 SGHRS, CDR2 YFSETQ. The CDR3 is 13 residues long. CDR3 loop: CASSTGPTYEQYF. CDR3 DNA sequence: TGCGCCAGCAGCACCGGACCGACCTACGAGCAGTACTTC.

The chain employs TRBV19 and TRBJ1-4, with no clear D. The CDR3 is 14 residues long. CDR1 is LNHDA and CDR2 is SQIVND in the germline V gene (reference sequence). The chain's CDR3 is CACLSPATNEKLFF. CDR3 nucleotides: TGTGCGTGCCTGTCACCCGCAACTAATGAAAAACTGTTTTTT.

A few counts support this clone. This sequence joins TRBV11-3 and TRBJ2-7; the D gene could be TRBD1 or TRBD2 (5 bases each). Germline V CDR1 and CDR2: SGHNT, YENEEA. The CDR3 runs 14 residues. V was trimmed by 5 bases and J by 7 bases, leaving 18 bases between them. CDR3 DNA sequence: TGTGCCAGCAGCGCTGGGGGTCCCTTAAGTGAGCAGTACTTC. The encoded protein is CASSAGGPLSEQYF.

The CDR3 sequence is CASRDGRFEAFF. CDR3 nucleotides: TGTGCCAGCAGGGACGGACGTTTCGAGGCTTTCTTT. The chain combines TRBV25-1 with TRBJ1-1; D not resolved. Trimming left V 6 bases short and J 11 bases short, with 16 bases between. Per the germline V gene, CDR1 is MGHDK and CDR2 is SYGVNS. The CDR3 has 12 residues.

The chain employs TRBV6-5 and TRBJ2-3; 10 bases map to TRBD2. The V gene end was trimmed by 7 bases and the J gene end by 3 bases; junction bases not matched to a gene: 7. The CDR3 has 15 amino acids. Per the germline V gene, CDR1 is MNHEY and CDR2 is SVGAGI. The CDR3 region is CASNRAGGRTDTQYF. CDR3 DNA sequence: TGTGCCAGCAACCGAGCGGGGGGGCGAACAGATACGCAGTATTTT.

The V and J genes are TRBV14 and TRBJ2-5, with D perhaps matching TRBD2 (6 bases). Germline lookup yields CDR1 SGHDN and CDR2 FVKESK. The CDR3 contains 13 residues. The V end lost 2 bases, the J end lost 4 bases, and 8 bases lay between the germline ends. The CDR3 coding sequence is TGTGCCAGCAGCCAATGGGGAGGAGAGACCCAGTACTTC. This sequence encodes CASSQWGGETQYF.

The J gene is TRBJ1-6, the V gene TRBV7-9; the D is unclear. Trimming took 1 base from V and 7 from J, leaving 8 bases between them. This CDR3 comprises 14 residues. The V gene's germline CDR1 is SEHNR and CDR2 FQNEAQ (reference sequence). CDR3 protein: CASSLDPRNSPLHF. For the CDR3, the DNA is TGTGCCAGCAGCTTAGACCCGAGGAATTCACCCCTCCACTTT.

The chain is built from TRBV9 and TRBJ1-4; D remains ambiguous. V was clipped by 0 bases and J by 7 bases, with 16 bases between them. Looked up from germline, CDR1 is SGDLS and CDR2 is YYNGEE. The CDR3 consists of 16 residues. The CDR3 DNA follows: TGTGCCAGCAGCGTAGGAAGAGGGCTTCGGGGTGAAAAACTGTTTTTT. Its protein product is CASSVGRGLRGEKLFF. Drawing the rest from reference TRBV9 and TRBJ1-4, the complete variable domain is DSGVTQTPKHLITATGQRVTLRCSPRSGDLSVYWYQQSLDQGLQFLIQYYNGEERAKGNILERFSAQQFPDLHSELNLSSLELGDSALYFCASSVGRGLRGEKLFFGSGTQLSVL.

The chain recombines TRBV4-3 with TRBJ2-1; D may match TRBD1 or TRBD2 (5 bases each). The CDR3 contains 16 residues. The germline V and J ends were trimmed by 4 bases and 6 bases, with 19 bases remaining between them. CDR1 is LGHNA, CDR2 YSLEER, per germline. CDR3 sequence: CASSPEGVGVGNEQFF. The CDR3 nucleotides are TGCGCCAGCAGCCCTGAGGGAGTGGGGGTGGGCAATGAGCAGTTCTTC.

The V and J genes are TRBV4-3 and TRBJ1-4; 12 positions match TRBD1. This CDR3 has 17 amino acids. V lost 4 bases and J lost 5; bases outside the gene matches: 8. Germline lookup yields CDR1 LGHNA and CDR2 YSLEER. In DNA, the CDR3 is TGCGCCAGCAGCCCCTCCGGGACAGGGGGCCGAAATGAAAAACTGTTTTTT. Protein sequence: CASSPSGTGGRNEKLFF.

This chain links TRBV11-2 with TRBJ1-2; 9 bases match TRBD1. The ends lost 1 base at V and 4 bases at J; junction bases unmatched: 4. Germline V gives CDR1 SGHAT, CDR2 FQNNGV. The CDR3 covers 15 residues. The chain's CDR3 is CASSLGGQGRYGYTF. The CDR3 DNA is TGTGCCAGCAGCTTAGGGGGACAGGGCCGCTATGGCTACACCTTC.

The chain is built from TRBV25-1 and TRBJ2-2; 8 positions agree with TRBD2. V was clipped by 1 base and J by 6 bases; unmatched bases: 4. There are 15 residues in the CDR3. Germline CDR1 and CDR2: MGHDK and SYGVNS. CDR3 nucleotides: TGTGCCAGCAGTGAATCGGGGGGGCCCTCCGGGGAGCTGTTTTTT. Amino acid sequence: CASSESGGPSGELFF.

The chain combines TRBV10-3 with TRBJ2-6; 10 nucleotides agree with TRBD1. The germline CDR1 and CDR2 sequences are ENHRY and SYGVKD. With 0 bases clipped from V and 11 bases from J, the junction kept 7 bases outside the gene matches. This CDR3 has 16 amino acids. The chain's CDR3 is CAISESRTGGSDVLTF. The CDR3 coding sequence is TGTGCCATCAGTGAGTCGAGGACAGGGGGAAGTGACGTCCTGACTTTC.